The source of this T cell receptor (beta chain) is a study of T-cell memory formation after mild COVID-19. Regarding the study as a whole: Pre-infection memory harbored some responding clones, suggesting cross-reactive memory joined. SARS-CoV-2 specificity of second-wave clones peaking day 37 was unconfirmed. Clones that got smaller from day 15 to 85 had even CD4/CD8, while clones growing later tipped toward CD4+. CD4+ contracting clones were mainly CM and EM; CD8+ ones, EMRA.

V gave up 3 bases and J gave up 3 bases, with 18 bases separating them. CDR1 is LNHDA and CDR2 is SQIVND in the germline V gene (reference sequence). CDR3 size: 16 residues. Concerning this clonotype itself: No antigen is known for it.

TCRdb analysed the 5' RACE reads with MiXCR anew, one entry per CDR3 protein. Of about 210,000 distinct CDR3 sequences listed, roughly 27% were seen once; the top ten hold 9.5% to 12%. This sequence originates from an adult woman who had mild COVID-19 (a few samples of this study predate the infection). Cell type and time point are not known. Input material: PBMCs or a T cell subset sorted from them (not recorded which). The chain links TRBV19 to TRBJ2-7; D might be TRBD1 (6 bases). The CDR3 bases are TGTGCCAGTAGTATTAAGCCCTACAGGGATGGCTACGAGCAGTACTTC. Protein product: CASSIKPYRDGYEQYF.